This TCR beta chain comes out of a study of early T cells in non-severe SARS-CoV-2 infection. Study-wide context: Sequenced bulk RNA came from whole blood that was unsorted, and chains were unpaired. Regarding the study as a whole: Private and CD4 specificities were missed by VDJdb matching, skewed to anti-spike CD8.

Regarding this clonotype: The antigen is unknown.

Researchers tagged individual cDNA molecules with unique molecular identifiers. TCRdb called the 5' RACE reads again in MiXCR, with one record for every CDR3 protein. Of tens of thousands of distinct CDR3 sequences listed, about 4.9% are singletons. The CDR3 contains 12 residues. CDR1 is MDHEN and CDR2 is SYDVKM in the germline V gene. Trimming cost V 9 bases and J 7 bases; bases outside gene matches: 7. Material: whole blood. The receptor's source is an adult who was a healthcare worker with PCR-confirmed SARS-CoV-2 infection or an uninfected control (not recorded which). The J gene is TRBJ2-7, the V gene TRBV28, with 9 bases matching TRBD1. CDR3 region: CASMDRGREQYF. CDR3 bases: TGTGCCAGTATGGACAGGGGACGGGAGCAGTACTTC.